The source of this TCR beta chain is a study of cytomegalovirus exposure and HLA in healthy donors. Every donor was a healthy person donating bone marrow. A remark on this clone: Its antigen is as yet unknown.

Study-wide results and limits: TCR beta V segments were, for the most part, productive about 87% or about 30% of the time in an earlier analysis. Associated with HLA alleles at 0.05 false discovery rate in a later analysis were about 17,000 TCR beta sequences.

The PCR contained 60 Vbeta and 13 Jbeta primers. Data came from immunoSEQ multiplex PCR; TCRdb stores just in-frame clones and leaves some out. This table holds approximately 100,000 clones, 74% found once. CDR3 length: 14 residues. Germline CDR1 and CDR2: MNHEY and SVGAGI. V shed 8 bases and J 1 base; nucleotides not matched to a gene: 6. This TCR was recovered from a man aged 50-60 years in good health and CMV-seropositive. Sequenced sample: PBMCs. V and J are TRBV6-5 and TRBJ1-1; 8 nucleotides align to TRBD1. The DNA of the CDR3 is TGTGCCAGCGGTAGGACAGGGAAGAACACTGAAGCTTTCTTT. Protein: CASGRTGKNTEAFF.